Presented here are 27 T cell receptor beta chains from one specimen sequenced in a study of T cell clonality in common variable immunodeficiency. Profiling relied on immunoSEQ multiplex PCR, and the TCRdb table lists in-frame clones only, not all of them. The sample is made up of roughly 38,000 clones, none counted only once. The specimen sequenced was peripheral blood mononuclear cells. The origin of the receptors is a person between 18 and 75 years old in good health.

There are many counts of this clone. The CDR3 end is not reached by the read, which stops 3 residues before it; the germline J gene fills it in. The chain joins TRBV20-1 to TRBJ2-7; 11 bases are shared with TRBD2. Germline V lookup: CDR1 DFQATT, CDR2 SNEGSKA (reference sequence). This CDR3 comprises 18 residues. With 0 bases clipped from V and 1 base from J, the junction kept 11 bases outside the gene matches. The CDR3 bases that were read are TGCAGTGCTAGAGATCTGGGGGGGGGACTAGCGGAGTCCTACGAG. Translation gives CSARDLGGGLAESYE. The full CDR3 protein reads CSARDLGGGLAESYEQYF.

To note about this clone: The CDR3 end is not reached by the read, which stops 3 residues before it; the germline J gene fills it in. The chain carries TRBV18 and TRBJ1-2; no clear D. Germline CDR1 KGHSH, CDR2 LQKENI. The CDR3 has 15 amino acids. The CDR3 reads CASFTSGYSYNDYTF. CDR3 bases read: TGTGCCAGCTTTACTAGCGGTTATTCCTACAATGAC.

This clone showed up many times. The CDR3 loop reads CASSLRTSGYNEQFF. The sequenced CDR3 bases are TGTGCCAGCAGCCTCCGGACTAGCGGTTACAATGAG. The rearrangement joins TRBV5-6 to TRBJ2-1; TRBD2 aligns across 10 bases. The read halts 3 residues ahead of the CDR3 end, with the missing end drawn from the germline J gene. CDR3 length equals 15 residues. Per the germline V gene, CDR1 is SGHDT and CDR2 is YYEEEE. J gave up 4 bases and V 4 bases, and 5 bases lay outside the gene matches.

This clone was observed a few times. The read terminates 3 residues before the CDR3 end, so the remaining end is supplied by the germline J gene. The genes are TRBV7-9 and TRBJ2-7; D gene unclear. This CDR3 contains 12 residues. CDR1 SEHNR and CDR2 FQNEAQ come from the germline V gene (reference sequence). The V end was cut by 4 bases, the J end by 5 bases, with 9 bases between. The CDR3 region is CASSSAAHEQYF. Partial CDR3 DNA: TGTGCCAGCAGCTCCGCCGCGCACGAG.

This clone occurred many times. The read comes to an end 3 residues before the CDR3 does, leaving the germline J gene to fill in the end. J is TRBJ2-3 and V is TRBV20-1, with D unresolved. Trimming left V 3 bases short and J 0 bases short, with 13 bases between. The V gene's germline CDR1 is DFQATT and CDR2 SNEGSKA (reference sequence). This CDR3 contains 15 residues. CDR3 loop: CSASRARISTDTQYF. Partial CDR3 DNA: TGCAGTGCTAGTCGAGCGAGGATAAGCACAGATACG.

In its sample, this clone was seen many times. The read finishes 3 residues shy of the CDR3 end, and the germline J gene is used to complete it. V usage is TRBV30 and J usage is TRBJ2-7; D is ambiguous. V lost 4 bases and J lost 0, with 10 bases in between. The CDR3 is 13 amino acids. Germline V gives CDR1 GTSNPN, CDR2 SVGIG (reference sequence). The sequenced CDR3 bases are TGTGCCTGGAAGGTCAAGAGCTCCTACGAG. Translated: CAWKVKSSYE. The complete CDR3 protein is CAWKVKSSYEQYF.

In this sample, this clone turned up a few times. The CDR3 bases that were read are TGTGCCAGCAGGGGAGGACAGGGAGCCTACGAG. Translating gives CASRGGQGAYE. The complete CDR3 protein is CASRGGQGAYEQYF. The chain joins TRBV2 to TRBJ2-7; 8 positions match TRBD1. The sequence runs out 3 residues before the end of the CDR3; the remainder is reconstructed from the germline J gene. The length of the CDR3 is 14 residues. Germline lookup yields CDR1 SNHLY and CDR2 FYNNEI. J was trimmed by 2 bases and V by 6 bases; bases with no gene match: 6.

On this clone: From the germline J gene comes the end of the CDR3, since the read stops 3 residues before it. The gene calls are TRBV10-3 and TRBJ2-7; 9 bases are a match to TRBD2. Per the germline V gene, CDR1 is ENHRY and CDR2 is SYGVKD. The CDR3 extends over 14 amino acids. V trimming: 10 bases; J trimming: 6 bases; junction bases outside the gene matches: 13. The chain's CDR3 is CATRGLASGGEQYF. The covered CDR3 bases are TGTGCCACCAGGGGACTAGCATCTGGCGGCGAG.

This clone was observed a few times. One end of the junction is discordant with germline, which a read error may explain. From the germline J gene comes the end of the CDR3, since the read stops 3 residues before it. The sample has other DNA sequences that encode this CDR3 too. The V and J genes are TRBV18 and TRBJ1-3, with 7 bases that match TRBD1. The CDR3 runs 16 residues. The V gene's germline CDR1 is KGHSH and CDR2 LQKENI. CDR3 DNA, as far as it was read: TGTGCCAGCTCACAGACAGGGCTCTCCTCTGGAAACACA. Translated: CASSQTGLSSGNT. The whole CDR3 protein is CASSQTGLSSGNTIYF.

This clone was counted ten times or more. Coverage ceases 3 residues before the CDR3 finishes, and the germline J gene fills in the end. The chain employs TRBV20-1 and TRBJ2-7, with D possibly being TRBD1 (5 bases). Trimming took off 3 bases at V and 4 bases at J, with 7 bases between the two ends. Germline assignment: CDR1 DFQATT and CDR2 SNEGSKA (reference sequence). The CDR3 has 11 residues. The sequenced CDR3 bases are TGCAGTGCTAGGGCAGGGTACGAG. This sequence encodes CSARAGYE. The complete CDR3 sequence is CSARAGYEQYF.

Of note for this clone: The CDR3 end lies 3 residues beyond the end of the read and is filled in from the germline J gene. The J gene is TRBJ2-7, the V gene TRBV20-1, with D maybe TRBD2 (5 bases). V was shortened by 1 base and J by 5 bases, with 15 bases between the two germline ends. CDR1 DFQATT and CDR2 SNEGSKA come from the germline V gene (reference sequence). This CDR3 has 14 amino acids. Here the CDR3 reads CSARVMRPGDEQYF. The CDR3 bases that were read are TGCAGTGCTAGAGTTATGCGGCCCGGGGACGAG.

This clone was recorded at least ten times. The sequence runs out 3 residues before the end of the CDR3; the remainder is reconstructed from the germline J gene. V gene TRBV19 combines with J gene TRBJ2-7; D is ambiguous. V was trimmed by 3 bases and J by 3 bases, leaving 12 bases between them. Germline V CDR1 and CDR2: LNHDA, SQIVND (reference sequence). There are 14 residues in the CDR3. Partial CDR3 DNA: TGTGCCAGTAGTATCCGGAGCGAGCGCTACGAG. Amino acid sequence: CASSIRSERYE. The full CDR3 protein reads CASSIRSERYEQYF.

This clone came up a few times. The read stops 3 residues short of the end of the CDR3; the missing end is completed from the germline J gene. This chain links TRBV7-9 with TRBJ2-3; 11 bases line up with TRBD2. Germline CDR1 is SEHNR and CDR2 is FQNEAQ (reference sequence). CDR3 length: 14 residues. The covered CDR3 bases are TGTGCCAGCAGGCCTAGCGGGGGGCAAGAGACG. The encoded protein is CASRPSGGQET. The whole CDR3 protein is CASRPSGGQETQYF.

This clone was seen repeatedly, ten times or more. The read ends 3 residues shy of where the CDR3 ends; the end is completed using the germline J gene. This chain links TRBV14 with TRBJ2-3, with D possibly matching TRBD1 (7 bases). This CDR3 has 16 residues. Germline V gene sequence: CDR1 SGHDN, CDR2 FVKESK. This CDR3 reads CASSQARQGWRETQYF. The sequenced CDR3 bases are TGTGCCAGCAGCCAAGCGCGACAGGGATGGAGGGAGACG. The full variable domain, its missing parts supplied by reference TRBV14 and TRBJ2-3, is EAGVTQFPSHSVIEKGQTVTLRCDPISGHDNLYWYRRVMGKEIKFLLHFVKESKQDESGMPNNRFLAERTGGTYSTLKVQPAELEDSGVYFCASSQARQGWRETQYFGPGTRLTVL.

This clone was recorded many times. The CDR3 end lies 3 residues beyond the end of the read and is filled in from the germline J gene. The chain employs TRBV5-1 and TRBJ1-5, with TRBD1 matching over 7 bases. Germline lookup yields CDR1 SGHRS and CDR2 YFSETQ. V trimming: 3 bases; J trimming: 1 base; junction bases outside the gene matches: 4. CDR3 size: 15 residues. The CDR3 DNA, read in part, is TGCGCCAGCAGCTCTACAGGGGCGAGCAATCAGCCC. It translates to CASSSTGASNQP. The CDR3 as a whole reads CASSSTGASNQPQHF. Together with reference TRBV5-1 and TRBJ1-5, the CDR3 gives the full variable domain: KAGVTQTPRYLIKTRGQQVTLSCSPISGHRSVSWYQQTPGQGLQFLFEYFSETQRNKGNFPGRFSGRQFSNSRSEMNVSTLELGDSALYLCASSSTGASNQPQHFGDGTRLSIL.

This clone was detected many times. The CDR3 end lies 3 residues beyond the end of the read and is filled in from the germline J gene. This chain joins TRBV5-1 and TRBJ2-2, with TRBD2 matching over 7 bases. The trim removed 1 base at V and 4 bases at J, leaving 7 bases unmatched. The CDR3 has 16 amino acids. Looked up from germline, CDR1 is SGHRS and CDR2 is YFSETQ. The CDR3 bases that were read are TGCGCCAGCAGCTTGCTCGGGGGGTCGGCCACCGGGGAG. It specifies CASSLLGGSATGE. The full CDR3 protein is CASSLLGGSATGELFF.

The sample holds many counts of this clone. The missing CDR3 end, 3 residues past where the read stops, is filled in from the germline J gene. The rearrangement joins TRBV7-7 to TRBJ2-2; TRBD2 is a possible D gene (5 bases). Trimming shortened V by 6 bases and J by 4 bases, and 12 bases separated the two germline ends. CDR1 and CDR2 (germline): SSHAT, FNYEAQ (reference sequence). This CDR3 region has 14 residues. The chain's CDR3 is CASRSGKPTGELFF. Incomplete CDR3 DNA: TGTGCCAGCAGGAGCGGAAAGCCCACCGGGGAG.

This clone was detected many times. The read finishes 3 residues shy of the CDR3 end, and the germline J gene is used to complete it. This chain uses TRBV7-7 with TRBJ2-5, with 10 bases lining up with TRBD2. The CDR3 sequence is 18 residues long. V lost 5 bases, J lost 4 bases, and 16 bases stayed unmatched. Germline V gene sequence: CDR1 SSHAT, CDR2 FNYEAQ (reference sequence). The CDR3 loop is CASSPQAGGPSYLETQYF. CDR3 DNA, as far as it was read: TGTGCCAGCAGCCCACAAGCGGGAGGGCCGTCGTATTTAGAGACC.

This clone was seen ten or more times. The CDR3 end lies 3 residues beyond the end of the read and is filled in from the germline J gene. The chain has TRBV19 and TRBJ2-5; 7 nucleotides match TRBD2. Germline trimming cut 3 bases from V and 1 base from J; bases unmatched to any gene: 2. Per germline, CDR1 LNHDA and CDR2 SQIVND (reference sequence). The CDR3 spans 14 residues. The sequenced part of the CDR3 DNA is TGTGCCAGTAGTATCCCGGGGGGCCAAGAGACC. Its translation: CASSIPGGQET. The complete CDR3 reads CASSIPGGQETQYF.

Regarding this clone: The read comes to an end 3 residues before the CDR3 does, leaving the germline J gene to fill in the end. V is TRBV7-9 and J is TRBJ1-1, with a tentative D call TRBD1 (5 bases). The V gene's germline CDR1 is SEHNR and CDR2 FQNEAQ (reference sequence). This CDR3 comprises 12 residues. This CDR3 reads CASTQSGVRAFF. CDR3 DNA, as far as it was read: TGTGCCAGCACCCAATCGGGGGTAAGA.

This clone has just a few counts. Sequencing ends 3 residues short of the CDR3 end; the germline J gene provides the rest. The V gene is TRBV19, the J gene TRBJ2-7; 14 bases agree with TRBD2. With V trimmed by 5 bases and J by 4 bases, 10 bases remained unmatched. CDR3 size: 17 residues. Germline V gives CDR1 LNHDA, CDR2 SQIVND (reference sequence). CDR3 amino acids: CASSSLTSGRAGYEQYF. The CDR3 DNA, read in part, is TGTGCCAGTAGTTCACTGACTAGCGGGAGGGCCGGTTACGAG.

About this clone: The CDR3 end is not reached by the read, which stops 3 residues before it; the germline J gene fills it in. The V gene is TRBV23-1, the J gene TRBJ2-2; a weak D match, TRBD1 (5 bases). TRBV23-1 is reported as an ORF; its role is uncertain. The CDR3 spans 16 residues. CDR3 DNA, as far as it was read: TGCGCCAGCATCGTGATCAGGGATGCAACTAATGAAAAG. This sequence encodes CASIVIRDATNEK. The entire CDR3 sequence reads CASIVIRDATNEKLFF.

This clone was counted a few times. The CDR3 end falls 3 residues outside the read, so it is completed with the germline J gene. This chain links TRBV7-2 with TRBJ1-1, with D perhaps matching TRBD1 (5 bases). CDR3 size: 11 residues. In germline, CDR1 is SGHTA, CDR2 FQGNSA. CDR3 bases read: TGTGCCACCACCGGGCAGGGAATA. It is translated as CATTGQGI. The whole CDR3 protein is CATTGQGIAFF. The whole variable domain, remainder taken from reference TRBV7-2 and TRBJ1-1, is GAGVSQSPSNKVTEKGKDVELRCDPISGHTALYWYRQSLGQGLEFLIYFQGNSAPDKSGLPSDRFSAERTGGSVSTLTIQRTQQEDSAVYLCATTGQGIAFFGQGTRLTVV.

This clone was detected ten times or more. The read gets to within 3 residues of the CDR3 end, and the germline J gene fills in the rest. This rearrangement joins TRBV30 to TRBJ2-1, with D perhaps matching TRBD2 (5 bases). V lost 2 bases to trimming and J lost 8 bases, with 19 bases between them. The germline V gene encodes CDR1 GTSNPN and CDR2 SVGIG (reference sequence). The CDR3 loop spans 15 amino acids. The chain's CDR3 is CAWSNPTASSDEQFF. CDR3 DNA, as far as it was read: TGTGCCTGGAGTAACCCCACGGCTAGTAGCGATGAG.

This clone was seen at least ten times. The read stops 3 residues short of the end of the CDR3; the missing end is completed from the germline J gene. The chain uses TRBV20-1 and TRBJ2-5; D is possibly TRBD1 (6 bases). The CDR3 contains 15 residues. The germline V gene has CDR1 DFQATT and CDR2 SNEGSKA (reference sequence). Trimming cost V 7 bases and J 1 base, with 19 bases left between them. The CDR3 bases that were read are TGCAGTGGGACGCAAAGAAGGACAGCCCAAGAGACC. Protein product: CSGTQRRTAQET. The full CDR3 protein reads CSGTQRRTAQETQYF.

This clone was seen ten or more times. The junction shows a germline mismatch at one end, possibly a read error. The part of the CDR3 DNA that was read is TGTGCCAGCAGCCTCACGGGGACTAGCGGGAGGGCCTCCCACGAG. It yields the protein CASSLTGTSGRASHE. The full CDR3 protein is CASSLTGTSGRASHEQYF. The chain is built from TRBV4-2 and TRBJ2-7; TRBD2 aligns across 16 bases. The read falls 3 residues short of the CDR3 end, and the missing part is taken from the germline J gene. Germline V lookup: CDR1 LGHNA, CDR2 YNFKEQ. The CDR3 extends over 18 amino acids.

This clone was seen repeatedly, ten times or more. Read data end 3 residues before the CDR3 end; the end is taken from the germline J gene. The rearrangement uses TRBV20-1 and TRBJ2-3, with D perhaps TRBD2 (5 bases). Germline V gene sequence: CDR1 DFQATT, CDR2 SNEGSKA (reference sequence). This CDR3 spans 15 amino acids. The ends were cut back, 0 bases at V and 2 bases at J, with 12 bases in the middle. The CDR3: CSARDRARATDTQYF. The CDR3 bases that were read are TGCAGTGCTAGAGATCGTGCGAGGGCCACAGATACG.